The 23 T cell receptor beta chains given below trace back to one sample, sequenced in a study of blood T cell repertoires in COVID-19. Produced via immunoSEQ multiplex PCR; TCRdb's table is partial and in-frame only. The sample yields fewer than 600,000 clones, about 88% seen once. Material for sequencing was peripheral blood. These receptor sequences come from a man in his late teens or twenties with COVID-19, enrolled during active disease.

The chain recombines TRBV24-1 with TRBJ2-7; D is ambiguous. V lost 2 bases to trimming and J lost 3 bases, with 7 bases between them. Per the germline V gene, CDR1 is KGHDR and CDR2 is SFDVKD. CDR3 length: 13 residues. In DNA form, the CDR3 reads TGTGCCACCAGTGATTCGGTCCTCTACGAGCAGTACTTC. This sequence encodes CATSDSVLYEQYF.

This chain connects TRBV7-9 to TRBJ1-5; 10 bases align to TRBD1. Germline V gene data show CDR1 as SEHNR and CDR2 as FQNEAQ (reference sequence). The CDR3 runs 15 residues. V gave up 4 bases and J gave up 2 bases; unmatched junction bases: 2. CDR3 nucleotide sequence: TGTGCCAGCAGCTCGACAGGGGGCGGCAATCAGCCCCAGCATTTT. Residues: CASSSTGGGNQPQHF.

The chain uses TRBV11-2 and TRBJ2-2, with D possibly matching TRBD2 (5 bases). Per the germline V gene, CDR1 is SGHAT and CDR2 is FQNNGV. V was cut by 6 bases and J by 7 bases, with 12 bases left in between. This CDR3 contains 13 residues. CDR3 amino acids: CASRSTRGGELFF. In DNA form, the CDR3 reads TGTGCCAGCAGATCTACTAGAGGCGGGGAGCTGTTTTTT.

V and J are TRBV2 and TRBJ1-4, with a possible D match to TRBD1 (5 bases). This CDR3 region has 14 residues. In germline, CDR1 is SNHLY, CDR2 FYNNEI. V dropped 7 bases and J dropped 10 bases, with 19 bases sitting between them. The CDR3, as DNA: TGTGCCAGCACTTATACGGGGGTTTTTGGAAAACTGTTTTTT. This sequence encodes CASTYTGVFGKLFF.

The chain recombines TRBV11-3 with TRBJ2-1, with a weak D call TRBD1 (6 bases). Germline CDR1 and CDR2: SGHNT and YENEEA. V was shortened by 5 bases and J by 7 bases, with 6 bases between the two germline ends. The CDR3 is 11 amino acids. Here the CDR3 DNA reads TGTGCCAGCAGCGACAGGAATGAGCAGTTCTTC. Its translation is CASSDRNEQFF.

The V and J genes are TRBV19 and TRBJ2-7; 9 nucleotides line up with TRBD1. CDR3 size: 13 residues. The V and J ends lost 4 bases and 4 bases, in that order; junction bases with no gene match: 2. The V gene's germline CDR1 is LNHDA and CDR2 SQIVND (reference sequence). The CDR3 reads CASSKDRGYEQYF. The CDR3 nucleotides are TGTGCCAGTAGTAAGGACAGGGGATACGAGCAGTACTTC.

The chain uses TRBV7-9 and TRBJ1-1; unclear D gene. The CDR3 is made up of 16 amino acids. Germline assignment: CDR1 SEHNR and CDR2 FQNEAQ (reference sequence). Trimming stripped 3 bases from V and 5 bases from J, with 19 bases between. The CDR3 is CASSFRFPAEGTEAFF. The CDR3 DNA follows: TGTGCCAGCAGCTTCCGCTTCCCCGCCGAGGGTACTGAAGCTTTCTTT.

This clone has more than one count but fewer than ten. CDR3 sequence: CASSDRTEETQYF. CDR3 in DNA: TGTGCCAGCAGCGACCGGACAGAAGAGACCCAGTACTTC. The chain combines TRBV14 with TRBJ2-5, with D possibly being TRBD1 (6 bases). Germline-derived CDR1 and CDR2 are SGHDN and FVKESK. Trimming shortened V by 5 bases and J by 3 bases, and 10 bases separated the two germline ends. This CDR3 spans 13 amino acids.

J is TRBJ2-3 and V is TRBV4-1; D might be TRBD2 (5 bases). The CDR3 length is 17 residues. V lost 1 base to trimming and J lost 4 bases, with 18 bases between them. CDR1 is MGHRA, CDR2 YSYEKL, per germline. The CDR3 sequence is CASSQAPSGAGADTQYF. CDR3 nucleotides: TGCGCCAGCAGCCAAGCCCCAAGCGGTGCAGGAGCAGATACGCAGTATTTT.

This chain uses TRBV5-5 with TRBJ2-7; 9 bases match TRBD1. The CDR3 has 14 residues. Unmatched junction bases numbered 7, after V lost 5 bases and J lost 4 bases. Per the germline V gene, CDR1 is SGHKS and CDR2 is YYEKEE (reference sequence). CDR3: CASSTGTGSYEQYF. The DNA for the CDR3 is TGTGCCAGCAGTACCGGGACAGGGTCTTACGAGCAGTACTTC.

CDR3 loop: CASSFLSMNTEAFF. CDR3 nucleotide sequence: TGCGCCAGCAGCTTTTTGAGCATGAACACTGAAGCTTTCTTT. The rearrangement links TRBV5-1 to TRBJ1-1, with D unclear. Germline V gene data show CDR1 as SGHRS and CDR2 as YFSETQ. V lost 2 bases and J lost 0, with 8 bases in between. The CDR3 spans 14 residues. Full variable domain (remainder filled in from reference TRBV5-1 and TRBJ1-1): KAGVTQTPRYLIKTRGQQVTLSCSPISGHRSVSWYQQTPGQGLQFLFEYFSETQRNKGNFPGRFSGRQFSNSRSEMNVSTLELGDSALYLCASSFLSMNTEAFFGQGTRLTVV.

The chain carries TRBV4-2 and TRBJ1-2; a weak D match, TRBD1 (6 bases). Looked up from germline, CDR1 is LGHNA and CDR2 is YNFKEQ. The CDR3 is 14 amino acids. The V end lost 1 base, the J end lost 4 bases, and 10 bases lay between the germline ends. CDR3 sequence reads: CASSQAGDGYGYTF. In DNA, the CDR3 is TGTGCCAGCAGCCAAGCAGGGGACGGCTATGGCTACACCTTC.

This sequence joins TRBV5-6 and TRBJ2-1; D uncertain. CDR1 and CDR2 from the germline V gene are SGHDT and YYEEEE. This CDR3 is 15 amino acids long. With 0 bases removed from V and 4 bases from J, the gap between germline ends came to 11 bases. CDR3 sequence: CASSLGLTPYNEQFF. The CDR3 bases are TGTGCCAGCAGCTTGGGACTCACCCCATACAATGAGCAGTTCTTC.

On this clone: The CDR3 end shows no conserved phenylalanine or tryptophan, and so a read error is likely. The DNA is left out, because the CDR3 cannot be placed on it with certainty; the CDR3 is given as TCRdb lists it. This chain uses TRBV2 with TRBJ2-7; TRBD1 is the table's D call, not checked against the DNA. CDR1 SNHLY and CDR2 FYNNEI come from the germline V gene. The CDR3 spans 12 residues, counting both ends. The CDR3 loop reads CATRDRGKIRLL.

The chain joins TRBV11-2 to TRBJ1-6; no firm D call. V was cut by 3 bases and J by 8 bases, with 11 bases left in between. This CDR3 is built from 14 residues. CDR1 is SGHAT and CDR2 is FQNNGV in the germline V gene. The CDR3 protein is CASSLVPGDSPLHF. For the CDR3, the DNA is TGTGCCAGCAGCTTGGTGCCTGGAGATTCACCCCTCCACTTT.

This chain connects TRBV11-2 to TRBJ2-5; D uncertain. The germline gives CDR1 SGHAT, CDR2 FQNNGV. Trimming pared 1 base from V and 2 bases from J, leaving 2 bases between. The CDR3 runs 12 residues. This CDR3 reads CASSLAQETQYF. The DNA for the CDR3 is TGTGCCAGCAGCTTAGCTCAAGAGACCCAGTACTTC.

With regard to this clone: The identical CDR3 is also encoded by other nucleotide sequences in the sample. The V call is TRBV3-1 (or the pseudogene TRBV3-2), the J call TRBJ2-5; D uncertain. Germline values: CDR1 LGHDT, CDR2 YNNKEL (reference sequence). The CDR3 length is 12 residues. The V end was cut by 3 bases, the J end by 5 bases, with 7 bases between. CDR3 sequence reads: CASSQVRETQYF. The CDR3, as DNA: TGTGCCAGCAGCCAGGTGAGGGAGACCCAGTACTTC.

The CDR3 region is CASSVGMNTEAFF. CDR3 nucleotide sequence: TGTGCCAGCAGCGTAGGTATGAACACTGAAGCTTTCTTT. The chain carries TRBV11-2 and TRBJ1-1; D is ambiguous. CDR3 length: 13 amino acids. CDR1 is SGHAT, CDR2 FQNNGV, per germline. Trimming pared 5 bases from V and 0 bases from J, leaving 7 bases between.

The rearrangement joins TRBV19 to TRBJ2-2; 10 nucleotides line up with TRBD2. The CDR3 length is 17 residues. Germline CDR1 LNHDA, CDR2 SQIVND (reference sequence). V lost 6 bases, J lost 2 bases, and 9 bases stayed unmatched. DNA for the CDR3: TGTGCCAGTAGCCAGACGACTAGCGGGCTAAACACCGGGGAGCTGTTTTTT. It specifies CASSQTTSGLNTGELFF.

This sequence joins TRBV6-5 and TRBJ2-3, with 7 bases identical to TRBD2. Germline CDR1 MNHEY, CDR2 SVGAGI. The CDR3 is made up of 14 amino acids. The ends lost 6 bases at V and 5 bases at J; junction bases unmatched: 8. The CDR3 here is CASSRWTRLDTQYF. The CDR3 DNA is TGTGCCAGCAGCCGATGGACTAGGTTAGATACGCAGTATTTT.

This chain joins TRBV6-5 and TRBJ2-7, with 14 bases identical to TRBD2. From germline, CDR1 is MNHEY and CDR2 SVGAGI. CDR3 size: 14 residues. After removal of 8 bases from V and 6 bases from J, the junction contained 6 bases not matched to a gene. Here the CDR3 reads CASRLGTSGGEQYF. CDR3 nucleotide sequence: TGTGCCAGCCGCCTCGGGACTAGCGGGGGCGAGCAGTACTTC.

This chain links TRBV11-2 with TRBJ2-5; D unclear. The CDR3 totals 13 residues. Trimming removed 6 bases from V and 1 base from J, with 9 bases in between. Germline CDR1 is SGHAT and CDR2 is FQNNGV. CDR3 sequence: CASSLPLQETQYF. The CDR3 DNA sequence: TGTGCCAGCAGTTTACCCCTCCAAGAGACCCAGTACTTC.

The rearrangement links TRBV5-4 to TRBJ2-3, with D possibly TRBD2 on 5 matching bases. Per germline, CDR1 SGHNT and CDR2 YYREEE (reference sequence). The CDR3 has 15 residues. The germline V and J ends were trimmed by 7 bases and 4 bases, with 19 bases remaining between them. The CDR3 DNA sequence: TGTGCCAGCGAAGCACTAGGCCATGGCGCAGATACGCAGTATTTT. Amino acids: CASEALGHGADTQYF. Variable domain in full (rest from reference TRBV5-4 and TRBJ2-3): ETGVTQSPTHLIKTRGQQVTLRCSSQSGHNTVSWYQQALGQGPQFIFQYYREEENGRGNFPPRFSGLQFPNYSSELNVNALELDDSALYLCASEALGHGADTQYFGPGTRLTVL.